This T cell receptor (beta chain) was sequenced in a study of T-cell reconstitution after alpha-beta-depleted transplantation in children. Unique molecular identifiers were used to barcode this TCRbeta library. TCRdb analysed the PCR reads with MiXCR anew, one entry per CDR3 protein. The profile shows around 200,000 distinct CDR3 sequences, roughly 9% of them singletons. Germline V gives CDR1 MDHEN, CDR2 SYDVKM. V lost 6 bases and J lost 11, with 19 bases in between. This CDR3 is 13 amino acids long. This clonotype showed up just a few times. The sample consisted of PBMCs from the stem cell graft donor, taken from the stem cell graft. The chain is built from TRBV28 and TRBJ1-1, with D maybe TRBD1 (5 bases). The origin of this receptor is a human donor who donated a stem cell graft to a child with acute lymphoblastic leukemia. The CDR3 DNA sequence: TGTGCCAGCAGATTTAGGGGAGTTGAATTGGCTTTCTTT. As protein: CASRFRGVELAFF.